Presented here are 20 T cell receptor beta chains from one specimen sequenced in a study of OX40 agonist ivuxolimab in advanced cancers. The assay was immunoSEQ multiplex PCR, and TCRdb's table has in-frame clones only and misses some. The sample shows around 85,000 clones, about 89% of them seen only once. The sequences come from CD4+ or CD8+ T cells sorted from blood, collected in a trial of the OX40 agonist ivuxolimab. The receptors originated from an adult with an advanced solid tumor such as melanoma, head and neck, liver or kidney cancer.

The CDR3 DNA follows: TGTGCTAGTGGTTTTGGGCTGAATGAGCAGTTCTTC. It encodes CASGFGLNEQFF. J is TRBJ2-1 and V is TRBV12-5, with unresolved D. V was cut by 3 bases and J by 7 bases, with 7 bases left in between. CDR1 and CDR2 (germline): LGHNT, FRNRAP. The CDR3 is 12 residues long. Variable domain in full (rest from reference TRBV12-5 and TRBJ2-1): DARVTQTPRHKVTEMGQEVTMRCQPILGHNTVFWYRQTMMQGLELLAYFRNRAPLDDSGMPKDRFSAEMPDATLATLKIQPSEPRDSAVYFCASGFGLNEQFFGPGTRLTVL.

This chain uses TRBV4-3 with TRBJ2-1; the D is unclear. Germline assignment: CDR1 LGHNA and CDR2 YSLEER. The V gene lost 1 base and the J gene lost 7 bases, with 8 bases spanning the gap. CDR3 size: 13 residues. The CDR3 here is CASSQGYSNEQFF. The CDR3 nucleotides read TGCGCCAGCAGCCAAGGTTATTCAAATGAGCAGTTCTTC.

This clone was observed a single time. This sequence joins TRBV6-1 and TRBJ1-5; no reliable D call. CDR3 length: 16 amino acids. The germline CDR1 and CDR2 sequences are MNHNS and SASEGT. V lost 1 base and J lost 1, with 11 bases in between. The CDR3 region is CASSEDPPESNQPQHF. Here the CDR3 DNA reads TGTGCCAGCAGTGAAGACCCCCCTGAGAGCAATCAGCCCCAGCATTTT.

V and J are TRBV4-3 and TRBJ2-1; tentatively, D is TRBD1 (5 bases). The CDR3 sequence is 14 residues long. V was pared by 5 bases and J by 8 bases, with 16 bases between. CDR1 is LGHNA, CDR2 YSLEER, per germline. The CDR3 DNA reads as TGCGCCAGCAGCTTCCGACAGCGCCCACATGAGCAGTTCTTC. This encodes CASSFRQRPHEQFF.

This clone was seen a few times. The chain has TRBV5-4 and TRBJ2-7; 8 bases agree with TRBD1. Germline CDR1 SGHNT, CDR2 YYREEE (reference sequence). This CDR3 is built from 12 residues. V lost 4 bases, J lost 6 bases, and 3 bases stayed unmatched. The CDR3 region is CASSPGTGEQYV. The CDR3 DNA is TGTGCCAGCAGCCCCGGGACAGGCGAGCAGTACGTC.

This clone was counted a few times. CDR3 nucleotide sequence: TGTGCCAGCAGTACAGACAGGGTCTATAGCAATCAGCCCCAGCATTTT. Translated, it gives CASSTDRVYSNQPQHF. This sequence joins TRBV6-6 and TRBJ1-5, with TRBD1 matching 7 bases. This CDR3 is built from 16 residues. V was clipped by 5 bases and J by 0 bases; unmatched bases: 7. The V gene's germline CDR1 is MNHNY and CDR2 SVGAGI (reference sequence).

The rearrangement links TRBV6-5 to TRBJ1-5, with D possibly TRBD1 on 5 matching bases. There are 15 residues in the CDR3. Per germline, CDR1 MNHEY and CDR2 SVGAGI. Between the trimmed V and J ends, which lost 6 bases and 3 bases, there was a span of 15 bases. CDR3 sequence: CASRPQGDNNQPQHF. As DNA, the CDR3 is TGTGCCAGCAGGCCCCAGGGAGATAACAATCAGCCCCAGCATTTT.

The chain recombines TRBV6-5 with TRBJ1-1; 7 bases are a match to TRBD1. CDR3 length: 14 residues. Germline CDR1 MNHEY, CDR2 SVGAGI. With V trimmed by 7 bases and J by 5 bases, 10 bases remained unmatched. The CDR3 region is CASIHVRGSTEAFF. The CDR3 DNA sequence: TGTGCCAGCATACACGTCAGGGGGTCTACTGAAGCTTTCTTT.

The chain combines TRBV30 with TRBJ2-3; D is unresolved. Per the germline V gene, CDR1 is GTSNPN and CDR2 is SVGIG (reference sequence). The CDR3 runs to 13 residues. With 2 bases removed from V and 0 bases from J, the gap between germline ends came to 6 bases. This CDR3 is CAWSKDSTDTQYF. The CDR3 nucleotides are TGTGCCTGGAGTAAGGACAGCACAGATACGCAGTATTTT.

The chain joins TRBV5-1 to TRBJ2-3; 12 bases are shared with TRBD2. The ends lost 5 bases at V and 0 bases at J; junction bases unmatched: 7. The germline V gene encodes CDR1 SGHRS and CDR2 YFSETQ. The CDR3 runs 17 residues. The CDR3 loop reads CASRRGLAGTSTDTQYF. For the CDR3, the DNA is TGCGCCAGCAGACGCGGACTAGCGGGGACTAGCACAGATACGCAGTATTTT. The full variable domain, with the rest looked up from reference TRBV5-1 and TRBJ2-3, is KAGVTQTPRYLIKTRGQQVTLSCSPISGHRSVSWYQQTPGQGLQFLFEYFSETQRNKGNFPGRFSGRQFSNSRSEMNVSTLELGDSALYLCASRRGLAGTSTDTQYFGPGTRLTVL.

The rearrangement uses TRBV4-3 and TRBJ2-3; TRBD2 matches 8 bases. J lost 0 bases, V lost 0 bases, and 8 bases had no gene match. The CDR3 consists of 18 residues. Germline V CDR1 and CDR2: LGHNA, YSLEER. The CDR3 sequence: CASSQDRAGVGSTDTQYF. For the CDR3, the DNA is TGCGCCAGCAGCCAAGATCGAGCGGGAGTTGGAAGCACAGATACGCAGTATTTT.

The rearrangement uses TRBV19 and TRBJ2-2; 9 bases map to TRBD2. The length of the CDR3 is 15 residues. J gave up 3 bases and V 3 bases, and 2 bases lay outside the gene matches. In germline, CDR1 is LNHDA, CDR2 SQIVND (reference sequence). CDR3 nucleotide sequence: TGTGCCAGTAGTATTAGCGGGAGCTACACCGGGGAGCTGTTTTTT. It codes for CASSISGSYTGELFF. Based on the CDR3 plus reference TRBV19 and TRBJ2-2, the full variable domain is DGGITQSPKYLFRKEGQNVTLSCEQNLNHDAMYWYRQDPGQGLRLIYYSQIVNDFQKGDIAEGYSVSREKKESFPLTVTSAQKNPTAFYLCASSISGSYTGELFFGEGSRLTVL.

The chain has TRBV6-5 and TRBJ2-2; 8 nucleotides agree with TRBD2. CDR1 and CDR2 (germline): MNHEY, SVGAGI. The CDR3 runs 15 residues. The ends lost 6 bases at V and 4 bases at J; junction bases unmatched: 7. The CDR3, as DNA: TGTGCCAGCAGAACACGGGGGGGCAGCACCGGGGAGCTGTTTTTT. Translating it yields CASRTRGGSTGELFF.

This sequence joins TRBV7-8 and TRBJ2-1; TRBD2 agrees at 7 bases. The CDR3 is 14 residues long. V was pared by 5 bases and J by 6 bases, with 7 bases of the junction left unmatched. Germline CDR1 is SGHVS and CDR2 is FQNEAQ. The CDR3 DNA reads TGTGCCAGCAGCCTAGGGACTATGGCCAATGAGCAGTTCTTC. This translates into CASSLGTMANEQFF.

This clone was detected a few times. CDR3 coding DNA: TGCGCCAGCAGCCAGGGACAGGGGGGTCAGCCCCAGCATTTT. Translated: CASSQGQGGQPQHF. The gene calls are TRBV4-3 and TRBJ1-5, with 11 positions matching TRBD1. The V and J ends lost 3 bases and 6 bases, in that order; junction bases with no gene match: 1. Looked up from germline, CDR1 is LGHNA and CDR2 is YSLEER. The CDR3 totals 14 residues.

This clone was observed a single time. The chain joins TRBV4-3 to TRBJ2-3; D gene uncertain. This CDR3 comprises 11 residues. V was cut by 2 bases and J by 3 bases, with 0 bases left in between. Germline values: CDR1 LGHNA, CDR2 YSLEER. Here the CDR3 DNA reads TGCGCCAGCAGCCAAACAGATACGCAGTATTTT. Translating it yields CASSQTDTQYF.

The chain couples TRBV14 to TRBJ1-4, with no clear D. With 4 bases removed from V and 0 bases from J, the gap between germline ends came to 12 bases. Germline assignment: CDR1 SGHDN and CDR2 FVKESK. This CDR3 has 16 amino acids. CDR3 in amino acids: CASSLPEAPTNEKLFF. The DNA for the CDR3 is TGTGCCAGCAGCCTACCCGAGGCCCCAACTAATGAAAAACTGTTTTTT. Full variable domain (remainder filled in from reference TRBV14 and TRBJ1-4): EAGVTQFPSHSVIEKGQTVTLRCDPISGHDNLYWYRRVMGKEIKFLLHFVKESKQDESGMPNNRFLAERTGGTYSTLKVQPAELEDSGVYFCASSLPEAPTNEKLFFGSGTQLSVL.

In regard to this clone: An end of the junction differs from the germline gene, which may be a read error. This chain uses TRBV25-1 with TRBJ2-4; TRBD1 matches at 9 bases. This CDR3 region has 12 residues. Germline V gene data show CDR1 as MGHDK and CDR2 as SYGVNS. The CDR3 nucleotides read TGTGCCAGCAGTGATCGAGGGACAGGGCTATTCTTC. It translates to CASSDRGTGLFF. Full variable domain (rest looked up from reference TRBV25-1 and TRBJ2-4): EADIYQTPRYLVIGTGKKITLECSQTMGHDKMYWYQQDPGMELHLIHYSYGVNSTEKGDLSSESTVSRIRTEHFPLTLESARPSHTSQYLCASSDRGTGLFFGAGTRLSVL.

The CDR3 sequence: CASSPGNRGLSEQFF. Here the CDR3 DNA reads TGTGCCAGCAGCCCAGGTAACAGGGGGCTCAGTGAGCAGTTCTTC. The chain uses TRBV7-8 and TRBJ2-1, with 9 bases that match TRBD1. The germline CDR1 and CDR2 sequences are SGHVS and FQNEAQ. CDR3 length: 15 residues. The ends lost 5 bases at V and 9 bases at J; junction bases unmatched: 11.

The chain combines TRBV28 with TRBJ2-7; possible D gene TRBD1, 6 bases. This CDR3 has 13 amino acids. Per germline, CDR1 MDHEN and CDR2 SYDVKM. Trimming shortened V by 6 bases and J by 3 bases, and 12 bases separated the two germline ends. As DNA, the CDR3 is TGTGCCAGCAGCCCAGGGGCCGACTACGAGCAGTACTTC. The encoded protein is CASSPGADYEQYF.